The present T cell receptor (beta chain) was sequenced within a study of response to subunit inactivated influenza vaccine. The study's findings and limits: Authors suggested that a seasonal influenza vaccination recruits few new T cells each time.

TCRdb passed the RT-PCR reads through MiXCR, listing each CDR3 protein once. The table records some 800,000 distinct CDR3 sequences, 21% of them present only once. This CDR3 has 19 residues. From germline, CDR1 is SGHTA and CDR2 FQGTGA. Unmatched junction bases numbered 7, after V lost 0 bases and J lost 0 bases. As for this clonotype: What it binds is not known.

The source was PBMCs from blood, collected about 5 days after vaccination. This sequence joins TRBV7-3 and TRBJ2-2, with TRBD1 matching over 10 bases. This clonotype was obtained from a man aged 45-60 years who received an inactivated influenza vaccine. CDR3 DNA sequence: TGTGCCAGCAGCTTAACGGGAGACGACAGGGGGCCGAACACCGGGGAGCTGTTTTTT. Its translation: CASSLTGDDRGPNTGELFF. Full variable domain (rest looked up from reference TRBV7-3 and TRBJ2-2): GAGVSQTPSNKVTEKGKYVELRCDPISGHTALYWYRQSLGQGPEFLIYFQGTGAADDSGLPNDRFFAVRPEGSVSTLKIQRTERGDSAVYLCASSLTGDDRGPNTGELFFGEGSRLTVL.